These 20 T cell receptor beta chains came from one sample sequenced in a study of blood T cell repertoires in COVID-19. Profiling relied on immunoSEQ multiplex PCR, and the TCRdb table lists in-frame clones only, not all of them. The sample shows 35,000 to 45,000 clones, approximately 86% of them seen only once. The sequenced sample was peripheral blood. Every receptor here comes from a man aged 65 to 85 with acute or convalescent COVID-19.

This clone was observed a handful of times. CDR3: CASSLSRLAGRDTQYF. As DNA, the CDR3 is TGTGCCAGCAGCTTATCTAGACTAGCGGGGAGAGATACGCAGTATTTT. The chain carries TRBV7-8 and TRBJ2-3, with 11 bases that match TRBD2. The germline V gene encodes CDR1 SGHVS and CDR2 FQNEAQ. Trimming at V came to 2 bases and at J to 5 bases, leaving 6 bases not matched to a gene. This CDR3 has 16 amino acids.

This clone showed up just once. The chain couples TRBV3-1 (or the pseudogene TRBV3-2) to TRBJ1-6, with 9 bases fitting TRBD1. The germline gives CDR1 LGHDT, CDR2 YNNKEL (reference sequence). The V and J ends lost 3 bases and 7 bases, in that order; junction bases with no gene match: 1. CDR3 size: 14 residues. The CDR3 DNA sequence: TGTGCCAGCAGCCAGGGGACAGGGAATTCACCCCTCCACTTT. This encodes CASSQGTGNSPLHF.

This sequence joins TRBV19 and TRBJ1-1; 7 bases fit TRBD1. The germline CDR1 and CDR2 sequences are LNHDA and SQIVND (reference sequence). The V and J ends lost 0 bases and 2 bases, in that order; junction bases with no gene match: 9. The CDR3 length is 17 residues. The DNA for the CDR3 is TGTGCCAGTAGTATAGATACGGGACAGCAGACTAACACTGAAGCTTTCTTT. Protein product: CASSIDTGQQTNTEAFF.

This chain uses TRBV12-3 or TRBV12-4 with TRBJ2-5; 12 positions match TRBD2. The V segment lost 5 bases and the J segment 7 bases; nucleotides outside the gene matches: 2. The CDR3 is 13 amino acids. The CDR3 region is CASSASGRGTQYF. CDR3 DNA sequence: TGTGCCAGCAGTGCTAGCGGGAGGGGGACCCAGTACTTC.

The CDR3 DNA is TGTGCCAGCAGCACGCGGACAGGGGGTAATTCACCCCTCCACTTT. Translation: CASSTRTGGNSPLHF. The rearrangement links TRBV7-9 to TRBJ1-6, with TRBD1 matching over 10 bases. The V segment lost 5 bases and the J segment 6 bases; nucleotides outside the gene matches: 4. Germline V CDR1 and CDR2: SEHNR, FQNEAQ (reference sequence). The CDR3 spans 15 residues.

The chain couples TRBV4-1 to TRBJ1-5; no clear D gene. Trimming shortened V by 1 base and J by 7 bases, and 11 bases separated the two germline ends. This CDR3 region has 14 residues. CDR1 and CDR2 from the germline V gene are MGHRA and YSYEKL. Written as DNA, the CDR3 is TGCGCCAGCAGCCAAGGGTGGAGTGCCCAGCCCCAGCATTTT. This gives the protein CASSQGWSAQPQHF.

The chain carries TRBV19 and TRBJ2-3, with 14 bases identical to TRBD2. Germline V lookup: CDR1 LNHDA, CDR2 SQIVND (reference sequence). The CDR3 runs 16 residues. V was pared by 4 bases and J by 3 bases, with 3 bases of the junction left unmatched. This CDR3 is CASSRTSGGSTDTQYF. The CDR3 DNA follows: TGTGCCAGTAGTAGGACTAGCGGGGGGAGTACAGATACGCAGTATTTT.

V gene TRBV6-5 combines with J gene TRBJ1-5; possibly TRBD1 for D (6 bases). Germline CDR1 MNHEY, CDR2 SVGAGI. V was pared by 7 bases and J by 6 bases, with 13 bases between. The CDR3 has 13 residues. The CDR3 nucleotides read TGTGCCAGCATTACCCAGGGGTTTCAGCCCCAGCATTTT. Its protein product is CASITQGFQPQHF.

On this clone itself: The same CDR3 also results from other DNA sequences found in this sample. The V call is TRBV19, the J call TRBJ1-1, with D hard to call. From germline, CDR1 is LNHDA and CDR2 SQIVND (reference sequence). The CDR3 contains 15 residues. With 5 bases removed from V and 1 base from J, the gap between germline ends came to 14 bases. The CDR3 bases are TGTGCCAGTAGTCCTTCCGGAGGTCCGAACACTGAAGCTTTCTTT. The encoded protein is CASSPSGGPNTEAFF.

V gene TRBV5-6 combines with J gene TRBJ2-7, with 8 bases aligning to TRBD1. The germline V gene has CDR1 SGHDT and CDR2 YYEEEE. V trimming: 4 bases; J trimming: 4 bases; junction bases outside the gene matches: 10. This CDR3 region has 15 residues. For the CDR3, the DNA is TGTGCCAGCAGCGGGAGGACAGGGAGTTATTACGAGCAGTACTTC. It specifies CASSGRTGSYYEQYF.

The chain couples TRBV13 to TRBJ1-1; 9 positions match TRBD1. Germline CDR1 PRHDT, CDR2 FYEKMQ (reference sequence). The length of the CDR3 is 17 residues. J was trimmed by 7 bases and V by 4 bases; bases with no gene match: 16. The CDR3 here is CASSSWTGAGFPIEAFF. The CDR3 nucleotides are TGTGCCAGCAGCTCTTGGACAGGGGCCGGATTTCCGATTGAAGCTTTCTTT.

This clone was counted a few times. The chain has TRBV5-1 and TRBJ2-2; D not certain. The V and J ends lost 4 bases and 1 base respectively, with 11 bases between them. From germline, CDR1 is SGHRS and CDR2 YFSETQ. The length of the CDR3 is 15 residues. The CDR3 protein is CASSLDFGNTGELFF. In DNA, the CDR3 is TGCGCCAGCAGCCTAGATTTCGGGAACACCGGGGAGCTGTTTTTT.

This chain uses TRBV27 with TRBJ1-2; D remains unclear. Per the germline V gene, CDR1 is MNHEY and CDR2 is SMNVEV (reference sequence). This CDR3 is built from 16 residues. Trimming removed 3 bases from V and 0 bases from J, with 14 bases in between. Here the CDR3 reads CASSLGGAETNYGYTF. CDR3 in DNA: TGTGCCAGCAGTTTGGGAGGAGCTGAAACTAACTATGGCTACACCTTC.

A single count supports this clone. The CDR3 DNA sequence: TGTGCCATCAGTCAGATAGCGGGGGAGGAGCAGTTCTTC. Its translation: CAISQIAGEEQFF. The J gene is TRBJ2-1, the V gene TRBV10-3; TRBD2 matches 9 bases. The CDR3 covers 13 residues. Germline CDR1 is ENHRY and CDR2 is SYGVKD. Trimming cost V 5 bases and J 10 bases; bases outside gene matches: 6.

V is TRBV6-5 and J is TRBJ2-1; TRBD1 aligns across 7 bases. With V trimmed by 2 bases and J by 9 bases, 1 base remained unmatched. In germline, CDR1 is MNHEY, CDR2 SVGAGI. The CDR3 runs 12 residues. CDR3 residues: CASSYTGVEQFF. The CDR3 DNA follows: TGTGCCAGCAGTTACACAGGGGTTGAGCAGTTCTTC.

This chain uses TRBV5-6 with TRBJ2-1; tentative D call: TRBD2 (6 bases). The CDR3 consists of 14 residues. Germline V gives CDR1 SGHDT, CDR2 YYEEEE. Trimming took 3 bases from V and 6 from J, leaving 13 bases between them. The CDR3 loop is CASSSWRASNEQFF. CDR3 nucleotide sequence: TGTGCCAGCAGCTCTTGGAGGGCCTCCAATGAGCAGTTCTTC.

The CDR3 here is CASSPRPRGPNYGYTF. The CDR3, as DNA: TGTGCCAGCAGCCCCCGCCCCCGAGGGCCAAACTATGGCTACACCTTC. The chain joins TRBV7-6 to TRBJ1-2; no definite D call. CDR1 and CDR2 (germline): SGHVS, FNYEAQ. The ends were cut back, 5 bases at V and 2 bases at J, with 18 bases in the middle. The CDR3 is 16 amino acids.

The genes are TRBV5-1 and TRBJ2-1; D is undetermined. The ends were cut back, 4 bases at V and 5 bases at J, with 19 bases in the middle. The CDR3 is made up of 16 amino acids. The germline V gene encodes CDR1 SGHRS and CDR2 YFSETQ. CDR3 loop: CASSPFGGPEDNEQFF. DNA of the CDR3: TGCGCCAGCAGCCCGTTCGGCGGCCCGGAAGACAATGAGCAGTTCTTC. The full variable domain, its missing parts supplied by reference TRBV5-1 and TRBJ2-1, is KAGVTQTPRYLIKTRGQQVTLSCSPISGHRSVSWYQQTPGQGLQFLFEYFSETQRNKGNFPGRFSGRQFSNSRSEMNVSTLELGDSALYLCASSPFGGPEDNEQFFGPGTRLTVL.

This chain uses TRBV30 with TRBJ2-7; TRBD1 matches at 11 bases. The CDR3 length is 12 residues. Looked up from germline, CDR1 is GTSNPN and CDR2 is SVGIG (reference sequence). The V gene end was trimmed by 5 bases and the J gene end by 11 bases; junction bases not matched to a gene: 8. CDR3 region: CAWGTGGWGEYF. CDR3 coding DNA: TGTGCCTGGGGGACAGGGGGGTGGGGAGAGTACTTC.

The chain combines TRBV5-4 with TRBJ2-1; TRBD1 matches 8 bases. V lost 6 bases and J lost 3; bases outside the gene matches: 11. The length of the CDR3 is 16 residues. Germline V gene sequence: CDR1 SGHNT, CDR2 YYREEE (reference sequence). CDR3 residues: CASTYGAGGVYNEQFF. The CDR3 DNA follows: TGTGCCAGCACCTATGGGGCAGGGGGCGTCTACAATGAGCAGTTCTTC.